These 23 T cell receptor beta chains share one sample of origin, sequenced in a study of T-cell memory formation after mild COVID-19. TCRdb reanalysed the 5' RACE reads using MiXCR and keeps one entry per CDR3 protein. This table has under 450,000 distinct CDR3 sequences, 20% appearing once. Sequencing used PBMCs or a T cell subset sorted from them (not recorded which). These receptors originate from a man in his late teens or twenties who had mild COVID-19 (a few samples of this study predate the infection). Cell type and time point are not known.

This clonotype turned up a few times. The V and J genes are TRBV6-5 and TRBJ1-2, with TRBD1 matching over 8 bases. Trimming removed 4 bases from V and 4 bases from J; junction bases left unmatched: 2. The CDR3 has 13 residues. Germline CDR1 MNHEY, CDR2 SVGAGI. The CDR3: CASSSGGAYGYTF. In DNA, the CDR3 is TGTGCCAGCAGTTCAGGGGGCGCCTATGGCTACACCTTC.

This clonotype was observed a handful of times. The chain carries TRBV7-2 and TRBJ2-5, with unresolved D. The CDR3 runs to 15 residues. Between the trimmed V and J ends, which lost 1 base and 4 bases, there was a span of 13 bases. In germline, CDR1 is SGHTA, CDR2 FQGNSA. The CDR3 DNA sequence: TGTGCCAGCAGCTTAGAGGTGGCTTTCGTAGAGACCCAGTACTTC. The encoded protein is CASSLEVAFVETQYF.

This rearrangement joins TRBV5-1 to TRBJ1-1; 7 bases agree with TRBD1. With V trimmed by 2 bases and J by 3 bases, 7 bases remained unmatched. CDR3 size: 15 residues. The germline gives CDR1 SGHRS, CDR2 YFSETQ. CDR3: CASSFPRGMDTEAFF. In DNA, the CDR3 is TGCGCCAGCAGCTTCCCCAGGGGGATGGACACTGAAGCTTTCTTT. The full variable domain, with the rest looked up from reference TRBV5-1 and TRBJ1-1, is KAGVTQTPRYLIKTRGQQVTLSCSPISGHRSVSWYQQTPGQGLQFLFEYFSETQRNKGNFPGRFSGRQFSNSRSEMNVSTLELGDSALYLCASSFPRGMDTEAFFGQGTRLTVV.

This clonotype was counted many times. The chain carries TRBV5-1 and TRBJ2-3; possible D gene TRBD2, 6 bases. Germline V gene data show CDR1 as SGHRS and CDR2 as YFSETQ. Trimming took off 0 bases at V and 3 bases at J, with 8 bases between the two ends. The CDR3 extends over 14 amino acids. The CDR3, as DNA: TGCGCCAGCAGCTTGGGGCTAGCGACAGATACGCAGTATTTT. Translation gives CASSLGLATDTQYF.

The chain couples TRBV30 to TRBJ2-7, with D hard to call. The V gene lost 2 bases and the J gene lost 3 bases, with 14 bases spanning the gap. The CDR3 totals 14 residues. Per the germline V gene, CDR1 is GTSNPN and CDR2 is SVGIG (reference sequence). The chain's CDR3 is CAWSLSSMSYEQYF. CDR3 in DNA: TGTGCCTGGAGTCTCAGTAGTATGAGCTACGAGCAGTACTTC.

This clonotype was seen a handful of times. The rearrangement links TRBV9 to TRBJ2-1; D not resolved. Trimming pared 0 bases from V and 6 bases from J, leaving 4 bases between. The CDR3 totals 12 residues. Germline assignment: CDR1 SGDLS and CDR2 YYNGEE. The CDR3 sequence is CASSVDVNEQFF. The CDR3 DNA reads TGTGCCAGCAGCGTAGATGTCAATGAGCAGTTCTTC.

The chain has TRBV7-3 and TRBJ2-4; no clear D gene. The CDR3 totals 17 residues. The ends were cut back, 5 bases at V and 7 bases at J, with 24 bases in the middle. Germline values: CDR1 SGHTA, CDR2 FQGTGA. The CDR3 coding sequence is TGTGCCAGCAGCCCCAACCCAAGACGCTTCCCATATAACATTCAGTACTTC. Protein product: CASSPNPRRFPYNIQYF.

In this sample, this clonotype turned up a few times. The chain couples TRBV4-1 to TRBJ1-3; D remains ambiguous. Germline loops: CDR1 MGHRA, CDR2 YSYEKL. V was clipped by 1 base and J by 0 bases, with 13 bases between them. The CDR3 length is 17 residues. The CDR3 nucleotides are TGCGCCAGCAGCCAAGTTCTTAAGAGACTCTCTGGAAACACCATATATTTT. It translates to CASSQVLKRLSGNTIYF.

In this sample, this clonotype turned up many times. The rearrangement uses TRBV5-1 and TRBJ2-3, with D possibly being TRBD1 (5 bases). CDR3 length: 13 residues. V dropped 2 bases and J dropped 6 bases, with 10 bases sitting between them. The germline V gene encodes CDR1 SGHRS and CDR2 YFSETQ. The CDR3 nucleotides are TGCGCCAGCAGCTTTACCGGACATGATACGCAGTATTTT. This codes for CASSFTGHDTQYF. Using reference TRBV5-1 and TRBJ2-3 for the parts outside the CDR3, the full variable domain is KAGVTQTPRYLIKTRGQQVTLSCSPISGHRSVSWYQQTPGQGLQFLFEYFSETQRNKGNFPGRFSGRQFSNSRSEMNVSTLELGDSALYLCASSFTGHDTQYFGPGTRLTVL.

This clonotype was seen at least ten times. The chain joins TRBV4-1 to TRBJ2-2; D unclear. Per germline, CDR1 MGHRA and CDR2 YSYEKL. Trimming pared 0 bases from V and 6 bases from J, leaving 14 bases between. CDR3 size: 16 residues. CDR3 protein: CASSQEGVSGAGELFF. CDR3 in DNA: TGCGCCAGCAGCCAAGAAGGAGTCAGTGGGGCCGGGGAGCTGTTTTTT.

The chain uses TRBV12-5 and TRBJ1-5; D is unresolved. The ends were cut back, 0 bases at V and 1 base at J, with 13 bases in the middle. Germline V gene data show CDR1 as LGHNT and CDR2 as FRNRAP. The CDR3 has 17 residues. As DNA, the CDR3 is TGTGCTAGTGGTTTGGTACTATCCCCGGGCAGCAATCAGCCCCAGCATTTT. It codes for CASGLVLSPGSNQPQHF.

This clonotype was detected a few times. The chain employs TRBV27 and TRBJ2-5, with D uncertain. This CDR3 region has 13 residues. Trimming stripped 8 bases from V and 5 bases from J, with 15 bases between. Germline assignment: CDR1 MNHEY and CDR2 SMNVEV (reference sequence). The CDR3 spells CASAPTGMETQYF. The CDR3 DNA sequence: TGTGCCAGCGCCCCCACCGGTATGGAGACCCAGTACTTC.

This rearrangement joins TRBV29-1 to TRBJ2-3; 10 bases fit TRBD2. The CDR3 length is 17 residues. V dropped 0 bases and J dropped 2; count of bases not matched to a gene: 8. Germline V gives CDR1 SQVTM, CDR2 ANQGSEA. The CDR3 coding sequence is TGCAGCGTTGAAGAAGTAGCGGGGGGCGGAGTCACAGATACGCAGTATTTT. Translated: CSVEEVAGGGVTDTQYF.

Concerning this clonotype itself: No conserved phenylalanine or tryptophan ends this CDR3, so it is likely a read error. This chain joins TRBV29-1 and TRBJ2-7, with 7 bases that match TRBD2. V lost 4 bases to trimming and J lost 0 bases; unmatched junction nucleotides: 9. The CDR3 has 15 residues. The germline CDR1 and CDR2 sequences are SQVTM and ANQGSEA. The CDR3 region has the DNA TGCAGCGTTGTGGGGGGGAACGGCTACTCCTACGAGCAGTACTTA. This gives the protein CSVVGGNGYSYEQYL.

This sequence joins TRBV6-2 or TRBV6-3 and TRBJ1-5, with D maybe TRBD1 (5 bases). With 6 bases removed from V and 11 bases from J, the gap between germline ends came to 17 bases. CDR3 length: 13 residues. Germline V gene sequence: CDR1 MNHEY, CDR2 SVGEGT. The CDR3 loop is CASSDSRGVTQHF. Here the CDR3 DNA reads TGTGCCAGCAGCGACAGCCGAGGGGTGACCCAGCATTTT.

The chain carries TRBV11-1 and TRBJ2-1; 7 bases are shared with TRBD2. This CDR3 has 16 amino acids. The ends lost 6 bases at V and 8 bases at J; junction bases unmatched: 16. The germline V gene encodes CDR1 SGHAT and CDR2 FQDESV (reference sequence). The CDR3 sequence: CASSQGRQGGVHEQFF. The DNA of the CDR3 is TGTGCCAGCAGTCAAGGCCGGCAGGGAGGGGTCCATGAGCAGTTCTTC.

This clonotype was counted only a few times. CDR3 coding DNA: TGTGCCAGCTCACTAATCCGGGACAGCTACGAAGCTTTCTTT. Translation gives CASSLIRDSYEAFF. The gene calls are TRBV18 and TRBJ1-1; 7 bases map to TRBD1. Germline CDR1 KGHSH, CDR2 LQKENI. The ends lost 4 bases at V and 8 bases at J; junction bases unmatched: 10. This CDR3 has 14 residues.

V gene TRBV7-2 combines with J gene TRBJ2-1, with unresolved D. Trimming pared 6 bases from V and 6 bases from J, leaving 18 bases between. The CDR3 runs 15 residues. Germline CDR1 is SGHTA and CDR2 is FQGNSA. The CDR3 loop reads CASSPDRAVINEQFF. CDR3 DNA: TGTGCCAGCAGTCCGGACCGGGCGGTGATCAATGAGCAGTTCTTC.

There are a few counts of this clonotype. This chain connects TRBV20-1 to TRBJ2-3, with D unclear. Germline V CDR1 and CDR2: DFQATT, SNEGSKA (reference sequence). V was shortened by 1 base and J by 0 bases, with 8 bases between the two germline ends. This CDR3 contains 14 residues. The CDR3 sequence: CSARAPTSTDTQYF. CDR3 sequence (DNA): TGCAGTGCTAGAGCCCCGACTAGCACAGATACGCAGTATTTT.

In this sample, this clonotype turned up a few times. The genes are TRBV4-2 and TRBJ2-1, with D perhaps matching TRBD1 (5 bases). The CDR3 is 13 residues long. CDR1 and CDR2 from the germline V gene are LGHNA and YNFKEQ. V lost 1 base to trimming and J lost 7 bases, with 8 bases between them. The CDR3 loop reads CASSQAGNNEQFF. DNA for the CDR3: TGTGCCAGCAGCCAAGCAGGGAATAATGAGCAGTTCTTC.

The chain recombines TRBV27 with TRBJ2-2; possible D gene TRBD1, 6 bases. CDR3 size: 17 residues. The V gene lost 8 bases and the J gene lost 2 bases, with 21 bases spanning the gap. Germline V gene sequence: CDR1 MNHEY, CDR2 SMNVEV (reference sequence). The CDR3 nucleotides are TGTGCCAGCCGTTCCTTCCGGGACATCGACAACACCGGGGAGCTGTTTTTT. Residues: CASRSFRDIDNTGELFF.

Here the CDR3 reads CASSFAVRGNNYGYTF. CDR3 bases: TGTGCCAGCAGCTTCGCAGTTCGAGGAAACAACTATGGCTACACCTTC. The chain couples TRBV7-2 to TRBJ1-2; D uncertain. The CDR3 covers 16 residues. V was shortened by 3 bases and J by 2 bases, with 16 bases between the two germline ends. CDR1 is SGHTA and CDR2 is FQGNSA in the germline V gene. The entire variable domain, with the rest obtained from reference TRBV7-2 and TRBJ1-2, is as follows: GAGVSQSPSNKVTEKGKDVELRCDPISGHTALYWYRQSLGQGLEFLIYFQGNSAPDKSGLPSDRFSAERTGGSVSTLTIQRTQQEDSAVYLCASSFAVRGNNYGYTFGSGTRLTVV.

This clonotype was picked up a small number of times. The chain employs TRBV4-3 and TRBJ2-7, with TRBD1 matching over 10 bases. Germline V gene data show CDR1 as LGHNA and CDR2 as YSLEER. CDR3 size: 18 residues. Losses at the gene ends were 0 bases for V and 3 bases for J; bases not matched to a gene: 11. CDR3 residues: CASSQELPGTGVYYEQYF. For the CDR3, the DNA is TGCGCCAGCAGCCAAGAACTCCCCGGGACAGGGGTTTACTACGAGCAGTACTTC.